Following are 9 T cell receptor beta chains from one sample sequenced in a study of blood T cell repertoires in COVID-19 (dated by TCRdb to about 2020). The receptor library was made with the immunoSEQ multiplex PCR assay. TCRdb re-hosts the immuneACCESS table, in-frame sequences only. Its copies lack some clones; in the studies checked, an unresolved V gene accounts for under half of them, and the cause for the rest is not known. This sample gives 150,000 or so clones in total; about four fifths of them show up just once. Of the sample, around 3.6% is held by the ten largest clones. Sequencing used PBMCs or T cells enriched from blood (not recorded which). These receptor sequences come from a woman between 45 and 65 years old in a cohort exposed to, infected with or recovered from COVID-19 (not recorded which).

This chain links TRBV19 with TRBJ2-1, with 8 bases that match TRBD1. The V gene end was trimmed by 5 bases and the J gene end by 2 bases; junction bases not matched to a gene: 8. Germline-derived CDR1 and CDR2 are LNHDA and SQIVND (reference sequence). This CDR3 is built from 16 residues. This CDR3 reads CASSVPGTGAYNEQFF. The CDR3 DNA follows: TGTGCCAGTAGTGTCCCCGGGACAGGAGCCTACAATGAGCAGTTCTTC.

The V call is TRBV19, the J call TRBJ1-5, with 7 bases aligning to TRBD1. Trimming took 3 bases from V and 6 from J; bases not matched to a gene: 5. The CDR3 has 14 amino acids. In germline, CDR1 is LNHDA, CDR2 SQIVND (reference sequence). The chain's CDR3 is CASSIGTVSQPQHF. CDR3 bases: TGTGCCAGTAGTATTGGGACAGTAAGTCAGCCCCAGCATTTT.

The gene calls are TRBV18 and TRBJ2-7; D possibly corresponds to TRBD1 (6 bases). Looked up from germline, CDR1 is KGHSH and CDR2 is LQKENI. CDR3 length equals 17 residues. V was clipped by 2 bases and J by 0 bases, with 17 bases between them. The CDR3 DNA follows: TGTGCCAGCTCACCAATGGGGGCCCCCCTGGCCTCCTACGAGCAGTACTTC. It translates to CASSPMGAPLASYEQYF.

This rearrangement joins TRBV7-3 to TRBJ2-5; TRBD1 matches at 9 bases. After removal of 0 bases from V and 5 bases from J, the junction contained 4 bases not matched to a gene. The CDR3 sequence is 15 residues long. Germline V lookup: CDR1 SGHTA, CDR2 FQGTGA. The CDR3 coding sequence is TGTGCCAGCAGCTTAACGGGACAGGGCGTGGAGACCCAGTACTTC. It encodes CASSLTGQGVETQYF.

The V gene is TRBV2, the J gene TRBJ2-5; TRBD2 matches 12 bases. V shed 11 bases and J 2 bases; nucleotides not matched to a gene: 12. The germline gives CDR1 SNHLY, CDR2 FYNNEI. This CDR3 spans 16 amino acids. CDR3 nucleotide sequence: TGTGCCGTTCATCGGGGACTAGCGGGTATTCAAGAGACCCAGTACTTC. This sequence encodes CAVHRGLAGIQETQYF.

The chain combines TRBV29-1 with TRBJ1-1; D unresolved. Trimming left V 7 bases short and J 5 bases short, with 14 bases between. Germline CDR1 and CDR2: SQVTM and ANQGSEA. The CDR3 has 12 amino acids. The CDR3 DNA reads TGCAGCGCACGGGGTAGTCAAACTGAAGCTTTCTTT. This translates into CSARGSQTEAFF.

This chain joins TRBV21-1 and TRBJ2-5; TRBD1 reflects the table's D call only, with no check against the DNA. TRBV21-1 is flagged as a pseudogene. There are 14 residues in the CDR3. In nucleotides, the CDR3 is TGTGCCAGCAGCAGAAAAGCAGGTGGGGAGACCCAGTACTTC. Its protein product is CASSRKAGGETQYF.

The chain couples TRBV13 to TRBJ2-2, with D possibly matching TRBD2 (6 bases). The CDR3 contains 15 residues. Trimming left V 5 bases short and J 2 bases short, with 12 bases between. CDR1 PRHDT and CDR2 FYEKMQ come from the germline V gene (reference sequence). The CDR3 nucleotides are TGTGCCAGCAGCCCCATCGGGGGTAACACCGGGGAGCTGTTTTTT. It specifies CASSPIGGNTGELFF.

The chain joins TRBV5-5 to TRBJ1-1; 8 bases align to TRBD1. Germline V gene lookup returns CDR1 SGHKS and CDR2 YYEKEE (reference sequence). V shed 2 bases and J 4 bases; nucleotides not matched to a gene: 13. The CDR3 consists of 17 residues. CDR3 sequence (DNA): TGTGCCAGCAGCTTTCCCTCAGGGGGCATGGTTGGCACTGAAGCTTTCTTT. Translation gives CASSFPSGGMVGTEAFF.